This is a list of T cell receptor beta chains from one sample in a study of cytomegalovirus exposure and HLA in healthy donors. The assay was immunoSEQ multiplex PCR, and TCRdb's table has in-frame clones only and misses some. The sample includes some 98,000 clones, about three quarters of them seen just once. Sequencing used PBMCs. The receptors stem from a man aged 40-55 years in good health and CMV-seronegative. Both conserved end residues are part of each CDR3. D genes are given only for firm matches. The size of a clone is reported for some rows only, either as once, few or many, or as a class for expanded clones.

clone_size j_call v_call d_call cdr3_aa cdr3_nt
once TRBJ1-2 TRBV6-5 TRBD1 CVTQQLGQAYGYTF TGTGTCACGCAACAACTAGGACAGGCGTATGGCTACACCTTC
NA TRBJ1-5 TRBV19 TRBD1 CASSMEGAVQPQHF TGTGCCAGTAGTATGGAGGGGGCAGTTCAGCCCCAGCATTTT
NA TRBJ2-1 TRBV2 TRBD1 CASPGQLNEQFF TGTGCCAGCCCGGGACAGTTGAATGAGCAGTTCTTC
NA TRBJ1-2 TRBV27 TRBD1 CASSSSGQFYGYTF TGTGCCAGCAGTTCGTCGGGACAGTTCTATGGCTACACCTTC
NA TRBJ2-7 TRBV5-1 TRBD1 CASSPGQDYEQYF TGCGCCAGCAGCCCCGGACAGGACTACGAGCAGTACTTC
NA TRBJ2-1 TRBV7-9 TRBD2 CASSLGSSGGAGAYNEQFF TGTGCCAGCAGCTTAGGTAGTAGCGGGGGGGCCGGGGCTTACAATGAGCAGTTCTTC
NA TRBJ1-5 TRBV16 NA CASSQSWGLSNQPQHF TGTGCCAGCAGCCAATCTTGGGGGCTTAGCAATCAGCCCCAGCATTTT
NA TRBJ2-7 TRBV20-1 NA CSARDFPEQYF TGCAGTGCTAGGGACTTTCCGGAGCAGTACTTC
NA TRBJ2-7 TRBV21-1 NA CASSKEDGGQGNHEQYF TGTGCCAGCAGCAAAGAAGACGGAGGGCAGGGCAACCACGAGCAGTACTTC
NA TRBJ2-3 TRBV7-9 TRBD1 CASSLLKSGGEDTQYF TGTGCCAGCAGCCTCTTAAAGTCAGGGGGCGAAGATACGCAGTATTTT
NA TRBJ1-6 TRBV7-9 TRBD1 CASSSGGGYNSPLHF TGTGCCAGCAGCTCAGGGGGCGGGTATAATTCACCCCTCCACTTT